One sample yielded the 20 T cell receptor beta chains listed below, sequenced in a study of cytomegalovirus exposure and HLA in healthy donors. Sequencing used immunoSEQ multiplex PCR; TCRdb keeps in-frame clones, though not all of them. The sample yields about 250,000 clones, less than 90% seen once. The sequenced sample was PBMCs. These receptor sequences come from a man aged 18 to 30 in good health and CMV-seropositive.

The CDR3 DNA sequence: TGTGCCATCAGTGAGGGTCTGCAAGAGACCCAGTACTTC. Amino acids: CAISEGLQETQYF. The chain has TRBV10-3 and TRBJ2-5; D not certain. The CDR3 runs 13 residues. The V gene lost 2 bases and the J gene lost 2 bases, with 6 bases spanning the gap. Germline V gives CDR1 ENHRY, CDR2 SYGVKD.

The genes are TRBV4-2 and TRBJ1-2; TRBD1 agrees at 7 bases. Germline CDR1 and CDR2: LGHNA and YNFKEQ. There are 16 residues in the CDR3. The V gene end was trimmed by 0 bases and the J gene end by 0 bases; junction bases not matched to a gene: 4. CDR3 sequence (DNA): TGTGCCAGCAGCCAAGAACAGGGGAAAGCTAACTATGGCTACACCTTC. This translates into CASSQEQGKANYGYTF.

V usage is TRBV30 and J usage is TRBJ2-3; TRBD2 matches at 9 bases. V dropped 5 bases and J dropped 6; count of bases not matched to a gene: 12. Germline lookup yields CDR1 GTSNPN and CDR2 SVGIG (reference sequence). CDR3 length equals 15 residues. The CDR3 loop reads CAWDPLAGEGDTQYF. DNA of the CDR3: TGTGCCTGGGACCCCTTAGCGGGAGAGGGGGATACGCAGTATTTT.

The chain couples TRBV11-2 to TRBJ2-1, with no clear D. The V end was cut by 5 bases, the J end by 9 bases, with 8 bases between. Per the germline V gene, CDR1 is SGHAT and CDR2 is FQNNGV. The CDR3 runs 11 residues. The CDR3 reads CASSPIGEQFF. The CDR3 DNA sequence: TGTGCCAGCAGCCCGATCGGTGAGCAGTTCTTC.

The V gene is TRBV28, the J gene TRBJ1-2; TRBD1 might be the D (6 bases). The CDR3 totals 14 residues. V lost 6 bases, J lost 4 bases, and 15 bases lay in between. CDR1 MDHEN and CDR2 SYDVKM come from the germline V gene. The CDR3 DNA is TGTGCCAGCAGCCCCCCAGGGGCCCGCTATGGCTACACCTTC. As protein: CASSPPGARYGYTF.

The chain uses TRBV11-2 and TRBJ2-1; weak D call: TRBD2 (6 bases). The CDR3 loop spans 14 amino acids. Trimming stripped 4 bases from V and 10 bases from J, with 17 bases between. CDR1 SGHAT and CDR2 FQNNGV come from the germline V gene. CDR3 in amino acids: CASSSPRGAGEQFF. As DNA, the CDR3 is TGTGCCAGCAGCTCACCTCGTGGGGCGGGAGAGCAGTTCTTC.

The rearrangement links TRBV4-2 to TRBJ2-1; 13 bases match TRBD2. V lost 5 bases and J lost 8; bases outside the gene matches: 6. Germline V lookup: CDR1 LGHNA, CDR2 YNFKEQ. The CDR3 is 15 amino acids. The chain's CDR3 is CASSEGLAGEYEQFF. The CDR3 nucleotides are TGTGCCAGCAGCGAAGGACTAGCGGGAGAGTATGAGCAGTTCTTC.

The chain recombines TRBV5-4 with TRBJ2-7; possibly TRBD1 for D (5 bases). Germline values: CDR1 SGHNT, CDR2 YYREEE (reference sequence). V was trimmed by 4 bases and J by 5 bases, leaving 19 bases between them. The CDR3 is 15 residues long. The CDR3 sequence is CASSVNTGGAHEQYF. The CDR3 DNA sequence: TGTGCCAGCAGCGTCAACACAGGTGGTGCGCACGAGCAGTACTTC. Full variable domain (rest looked up from reference TRBV5-4 and TRBJ2-7): ETGVTQSPTHLIKTRGQQVTLRCSSQSGHNTVSWYQQALGQGPQFIFQYYREEENGRGNFPPRFSGLQFPNYSSELNVNALELDDSALYLCASSVNTGGAHEQYFGPGTRLTVT.

The rearrangement joins TRBV28 to TRBJ1-2; D gene unclear. V was cut by 3 bases and J by 0 bases, with 5 bases left in between. This CDR3 contains 13 residues. Germline V CDR1 and CDR2: MDHEN, SYDVKM. This CDR3 reads CASSFGSNYGYTF. The CDR3 DNA sequence: TGTGCCAGCAGTTTTGGGTCTAACTATGGCTACACCTTC.

This rearrangement joins TRBV30 to TRBJ2-2; D is undetermined. Looked up from germline, CDR1 is GTSNPN and CDR2 is SVGIG (reference sequence). The CDR3 covers 15 residues. V was shortened by 5 bases and J by 4 bases, with 17 bases between the two germline ends. The CDR3 region is CAWGKVSRSTGELFF. The DNA for the CDR3 is TGTGCCTGGGGTAAAGTGTCACGGAGCACCGGGGAGCTGTTTTTT.

V is TRBV25-1 and J is TRBJ1-1; TRBD1 matches at 9 bases. Losses at the gene ends were 4 bases for V and 5 bases for J; bases not matched to a gene: 5. The CDR3 is made up of 14 amino acids. The germline CDR1 and CDR2 sequences are MGHDK and SYGVNS. The CDR3 spells CASSALGQGTEAFF. The CDR3 DNA sequence: TGTGCCAGCAGTGCTCTCGGACAGGGGACTGAAGCTTTCTTT.

This chain connects TRBV14 to TRBJ1-2; D is unresolved. The CDR3 loop spans 13 amino acids. Germline lookup yields CDR1 SGHDN and CDR2 FVKESK. V lost 3 bases and J 4 bases, leaving 9 bases between the germline ends. The CDR3 region is CASSQTQIYGYTF. The CDR3 DNA reads as TGTGCCAGCAGCCAGACCCAGATCTATGGCTACACCTTC.

This clone showed up just a few times. The chain couples TRBV7-9 to TRBJ2-7; 7 bases line up with TRBD1. The V and J ends lost 5 bases and 7 bases, in that order; junction bases with no gene match: 8. The CDR3 is 13 residues long. Per germline, CDR1 SEHNR and CDR2 FQNEAQ (reference sequence). The CDR3 reads CASSLGQYEEQYF. The CDR3 coding sequence is TGTGCCAGCAGCCTGGGACAGTACGAGGAGCAGTACTTC. Full variable domain (outside the CDR3, taken from reference TRBV7-9 and TRBJ2-7): DTGVSQNPRHKITKRGQNVTFRCDPISEHNRLYWYRQTLGQGPEFLTYFQNEAQLEKSRLLSDRFSAERPKGSFSTLEIQRTEQGDSAMYLCASSLGQYEEQYFGPGTRLTVT.

This rearrangement joins TRBV28 to TRBJ1-2; 7 positions match TRBD1. CDR1 is MDHEN, CDR2 SYDVKM, per germline. CDR3 length: 13 amino acids. V lost 7 bases, J lost 2 bases, and 4 bases stayed unmatched. CDR3 DNA sequence: TGTGCCAGCAAGGAGGGGGCGAACTATGGCTACACCTTC. Its translation is CASKEGANYGYTF.

The chain links TRBV5-1 to TRBJ1-1; D possibly corresponds to TRBD1 (6 bases). Trimming pared 1 base from V and 7 bases from J, leaving 8 bases between. The CDR3 consists of 12 residues. The germline gives CDR1 SGHRS, CDR2 YFSETQ. The CDR3 DNA reads as TGCGCCAGCAGCTTGTACAGGGATGAAGCTTTCTTT. Translation gives CASSLYRDEAFF.

This rearrangement joins TRBV6-5 to TRBJ1-5, with D hard to call. Trimming pared 4 bases from V and 7 bases from J, leaving 14 bases between. Germline V gene lookup returns CDR1 MNHEY and CDR2 SVGAGI. The CDR3 has 14 residues. CDR3 protein: CASSLSAENQPQHF. CDR3 DNA sequence: TGTGCCAGCAGTTTGAGCGCGGAAAACCAGCCCCAGCATTTT.

This chain joins TRBV19 and TRBJ2-1; D gene uncertain. The germline V gene has CDR1 LNHDA and CDR2 SQIVND (reference sequence). The CDR3 runs 11 residues. Trimming shortened V by 5 bases and J by 9 bases, and 8 bases separated the two germline ends. CDR3: CASSRQTEQFF. The DNA of the CDR3 is TGTGCCAGTAGTCGGCAGACTGAGCAGTTCTTC.

The chain couples TRBV10-3 to TRBJ2-1; D is perhaps TRBD2 (5 bases). CDR3 size: 13 residues. Trimming removed 8 bases from V and 6 bases from J, with 14 bases in between. Germline assignment: CDR1 ENHRY and CDR2 SYGVKD. CDR3 loop: CAILPGGGNEQFF. As DNA, the CDR3 is TGTGCCATCCTACCCGGAGGTGGCAATGAGCAGTTCTTC.

The chain carries TRBV4-3 and TRBJ1-2; no definite D call. V was trimmed by 8 bases and J by 1 base, leaving 8 bases between them. Germline CDR1 is LGHNA and CDR2 is YSLEER. The CDR3 length is 12 residues. The CDR3 sequence: CASFSFNYGYTF. CDR3 sequence (DNA): TGCGCCAGCTTCAGCTTTAACTATGGCTACACCTTC.

The chain recombines TRBV6-5 with TRBJ2-7; 7 bases fit TRBD1. Germline-derived CDR1 and CDR2 are MNHEY and SVGAGI. With V trimmed by 3 bases and J by 5 bases, 4 bases remained unmatched. This CDR3 region has 13 residues. This chain's CDR3 is CASSYTGQDEQYF. The CDR3 bases are TGTGCCAGCAGTTATACCGGACAGGACGAGCAGTACTTC.